This T cell receptor beta chain was retrieved from a study of blood T cells in healthy people across ages. Alongside a J-beta primer mix, a sample-barcoded 5' primer served in a second PCR lasting roughly 6 to 12 cycles. TCRdb re-derived calls from the 5' RACE reads in MiXCR, one entry per CDR3 protein. The data contain around 2 million distinct CDR3 sequences, roughly two fifths of them singletons. The V and J ends lost 6 bases and 6 bases, in that order; junction bases with no gene match: 4. The CDR3 covers 13 residues. Sequencing was done on a sample of blood. V and J are TRBV12-3 or TRBV12-4 and TRBJ1-5; 8 bases match TRBD1. The source is a human donor in good health. The CDR3 DNA sequence: TGTGCCAGCAGACAGGGGGTTAGTCAGCCCCAGCATTTT. Translating it yields CASRQGVSQPQHF.